This TCR beta chain was found in a study of T cells in Graves' hyperthyroidism and ophthalmopathy. It was RNA transcripts that yielded the amplified TCR beta CDR3 regions. With the HTBI primer set, the TCR CDR3 went through a first round of RT-PCR. TCRdb reprocessed the multiplex PCR reads via MiXCR and lists one record per CDR3 protein. The top ten clones hold roughly 60% of a sample with roughly 250,000 distinct CDR3 sequences, about 20% of them seen once. After removal of 1 base from V and 6 bases from J, the junction contained 2 bases not matched to a gene. The CDR3 totals 13 residues. This clonotype has more than one count but fewer than ten. No antigen is known for it. Whole-study results and caveats: Most thyroid clonotypes expanded above 0.001 were also detected in blood. Ophthalmopathy was model-predicted a median roughly 6.5 months pre-onset.

Patients were excluded for uncontrolled infection, other autoimmune disease, pregnancy or lactation. PBMCs were collected from a 10 ml volume of fresh peripheral blood. The sequence was collected from a man aged 25-45 years with Graves' ophthalmopathy. Sequences were obtained from blood. This chain joins TRBV12-3 or TRBV12-4 and TRBJ2-7; 8 bases align to TRBD2. The CDR3 region is CASSLGLASEQYF. For the CDR3, the DNA is TGTGCCAGCAGTTTAGGACTAGCGTCCGAGCAGTACTTC.